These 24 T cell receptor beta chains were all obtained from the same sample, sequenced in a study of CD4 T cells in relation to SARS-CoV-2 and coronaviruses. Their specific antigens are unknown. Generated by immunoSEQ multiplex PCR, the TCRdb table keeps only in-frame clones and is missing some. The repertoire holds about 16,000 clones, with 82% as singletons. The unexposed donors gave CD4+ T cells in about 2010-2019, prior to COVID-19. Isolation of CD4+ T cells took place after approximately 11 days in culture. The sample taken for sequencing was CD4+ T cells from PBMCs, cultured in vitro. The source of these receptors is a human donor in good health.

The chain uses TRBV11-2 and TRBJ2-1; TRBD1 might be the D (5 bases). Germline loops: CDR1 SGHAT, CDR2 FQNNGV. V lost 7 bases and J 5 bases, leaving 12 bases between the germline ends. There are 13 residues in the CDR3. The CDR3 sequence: CASNEVGDNEQFF. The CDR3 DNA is TGTGCCAGCAACGAGGTAGGGGACAATGAGCAGTTCTTC.

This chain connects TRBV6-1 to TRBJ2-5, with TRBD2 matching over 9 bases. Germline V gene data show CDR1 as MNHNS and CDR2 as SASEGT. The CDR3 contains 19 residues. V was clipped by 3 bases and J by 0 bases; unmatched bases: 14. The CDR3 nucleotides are TGTGCCAGCAGTGATACACCGTATCACGCGGGAGGGTACCAAGAGACCCAGTACTTC. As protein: CASSDTPYHAGGYQETQYF.

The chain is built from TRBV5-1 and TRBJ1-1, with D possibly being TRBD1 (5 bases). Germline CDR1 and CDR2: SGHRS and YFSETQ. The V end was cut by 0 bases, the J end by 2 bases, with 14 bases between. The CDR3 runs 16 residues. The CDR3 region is CASSLVQGGRNTEAFF. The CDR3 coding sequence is TGCGCCAGCAGCTTGGTTCAGGGAGGGCGAAACACTGAAGCTTTCTTT. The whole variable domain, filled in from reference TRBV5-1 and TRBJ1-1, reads KAGVTQTPRYLIKTRGQQVTLSCSPISGHRSVSWYQQTPGQGLQFLFEYFSETQRNKGNFPGRFSGRQFSNSRSEMNVSTLELGDSALYLCASSLVQGGRNTEAFFGQGTRLTVV.

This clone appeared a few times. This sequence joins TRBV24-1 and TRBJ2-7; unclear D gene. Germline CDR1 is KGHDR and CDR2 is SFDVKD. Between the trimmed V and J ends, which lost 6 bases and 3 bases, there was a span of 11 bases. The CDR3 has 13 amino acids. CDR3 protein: CATSISGSYEQYF. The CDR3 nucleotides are TGTGCCACCAGTATTAGTGGCAGCTACGAGCAGTACTTC.

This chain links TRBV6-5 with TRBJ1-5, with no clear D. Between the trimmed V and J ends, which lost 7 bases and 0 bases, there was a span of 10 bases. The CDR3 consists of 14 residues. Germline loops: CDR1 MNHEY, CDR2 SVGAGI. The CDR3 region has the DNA TGTGCCAGCAACTTCTTTCATAGCAATCAGCCCCAGCATTTT. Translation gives CASNFFHSNQPQHF.

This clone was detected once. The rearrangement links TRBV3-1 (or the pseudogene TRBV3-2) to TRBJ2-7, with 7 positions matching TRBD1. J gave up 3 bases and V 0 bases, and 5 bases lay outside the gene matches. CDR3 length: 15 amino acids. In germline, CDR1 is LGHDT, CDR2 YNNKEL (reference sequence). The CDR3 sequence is CASSQDRGQRYEQYF. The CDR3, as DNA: TGTGCCAGCAGCCAAGACAGGGGACAGCGCTACGAGCAGTACTTC.

CDR3 sequence reads: CASSLAGDSREQFF. The CDR3, as DNA: TGTGCCAGCAGCCTAGCGGGGGACTCTCGGGAGCAGTTCTTC. V usage is TRBV14 and J usage is TRBJ2-1; 9 bases are a match to TRBD2. Germline CDR1 and CDR2: SGHDN and FVKESK. The length of the CDR3 is 14 residues. The V segment lost 4 bases and the J segment 10 bases; nucleotides outside the gene matches: 8.

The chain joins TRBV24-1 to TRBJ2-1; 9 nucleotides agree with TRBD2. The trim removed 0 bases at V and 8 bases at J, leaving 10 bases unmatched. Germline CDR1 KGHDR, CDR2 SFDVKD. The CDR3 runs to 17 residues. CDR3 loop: CATSDLPGREGRDEQFF. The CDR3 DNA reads TGTGCCACCAGTGATTTGCCGGGGCGGGAGGGCCGGGATGAGCAGTTCTTC.

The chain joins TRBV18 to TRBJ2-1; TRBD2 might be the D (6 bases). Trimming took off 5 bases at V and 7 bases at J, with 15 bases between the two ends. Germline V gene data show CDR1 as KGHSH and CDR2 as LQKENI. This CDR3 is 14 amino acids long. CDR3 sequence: CASSSGTLGNEQFF. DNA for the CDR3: TGTGCCAGCTCATCAGGGACTCTCGGGAATGAGCAGTTCTTC.

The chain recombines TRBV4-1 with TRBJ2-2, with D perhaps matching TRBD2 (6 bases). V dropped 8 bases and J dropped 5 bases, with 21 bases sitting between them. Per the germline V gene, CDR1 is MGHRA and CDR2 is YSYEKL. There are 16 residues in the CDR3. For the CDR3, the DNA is TGCGCCAGCGGAGGGCGGGATGGGATATCTACCGGGGAGCTGTTTTTT. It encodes CASGGRDGISTGELFF.

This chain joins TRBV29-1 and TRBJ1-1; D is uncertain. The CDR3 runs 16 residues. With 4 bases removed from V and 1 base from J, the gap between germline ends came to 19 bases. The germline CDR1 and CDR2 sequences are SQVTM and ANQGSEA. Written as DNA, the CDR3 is TGCAGCGTTGGCCGTAATTTAGGAGGGTCGAACACTGAAGCTTTCTTT. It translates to CSVGRNLGGSNTEAFF.

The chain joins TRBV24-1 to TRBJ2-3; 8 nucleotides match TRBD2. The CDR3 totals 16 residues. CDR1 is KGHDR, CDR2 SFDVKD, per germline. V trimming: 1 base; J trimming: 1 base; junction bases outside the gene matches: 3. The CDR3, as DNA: TGTGCCACCAGTGATTTTACTAGCGGAGGCACAGATACGCAGTATTTT. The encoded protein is CATSDFTSGGTDTQYF.

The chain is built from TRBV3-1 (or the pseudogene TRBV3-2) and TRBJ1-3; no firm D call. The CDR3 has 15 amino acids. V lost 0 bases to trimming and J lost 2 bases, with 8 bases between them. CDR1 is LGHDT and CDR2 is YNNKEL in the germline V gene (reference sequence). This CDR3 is CASSQDRAPGNTIYF. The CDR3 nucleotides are TGTGCCAGCAGCCAAGATAGGGCACCTGGAAACACCATATATTTT.

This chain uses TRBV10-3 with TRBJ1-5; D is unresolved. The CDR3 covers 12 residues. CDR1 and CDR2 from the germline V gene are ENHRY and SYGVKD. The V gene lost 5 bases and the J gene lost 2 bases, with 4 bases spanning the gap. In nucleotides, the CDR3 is TGTGCCATCAGTACCGGCAATCAGCCCCAGCATTTT. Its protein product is CAISTGNQPQHF.

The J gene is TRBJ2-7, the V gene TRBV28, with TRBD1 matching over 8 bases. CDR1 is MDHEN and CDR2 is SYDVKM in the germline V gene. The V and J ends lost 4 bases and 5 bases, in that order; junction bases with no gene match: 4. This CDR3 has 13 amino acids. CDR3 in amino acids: CASSWDRTNEQYF. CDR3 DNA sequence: TGTGCCAGCAGTTGGGACAGGACGAACGAGCAGTACTTC.

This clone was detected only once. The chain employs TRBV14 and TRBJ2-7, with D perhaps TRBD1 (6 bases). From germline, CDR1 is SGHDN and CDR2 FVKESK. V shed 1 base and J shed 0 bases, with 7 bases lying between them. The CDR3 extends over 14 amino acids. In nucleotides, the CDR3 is TGTGCCAGCAGCCAAGGGACAGCCTCCTACGAGCAGTACTTC. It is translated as CASSQGTASYEQYF.

The DNA for the CDR3 is TGCGCCAGCAGTGTTAGACTAGGCGGGCGGAATGAGCAGTTCTTC. Its translation: CASSVRLGGRNEQFF. The rearrangement links TRBV5-1 to TRBJ2-1, with a possible D match to TRBD2 (6 bases). Trimming left V 5 bases short and J 7 bases short, with 19 bases between. The CDR3 is 15 amino acids. In germline, CDR1 is SGHRS, CDR2 YFSETQ.

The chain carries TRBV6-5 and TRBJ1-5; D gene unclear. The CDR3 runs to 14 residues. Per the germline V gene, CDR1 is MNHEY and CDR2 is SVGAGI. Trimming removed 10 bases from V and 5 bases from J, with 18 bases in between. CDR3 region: CATQEAWRHQPQHF. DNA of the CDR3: TGTGCCACCCAGGAGGCGTGGAGGCATCAGCCCCAGCATTTT.

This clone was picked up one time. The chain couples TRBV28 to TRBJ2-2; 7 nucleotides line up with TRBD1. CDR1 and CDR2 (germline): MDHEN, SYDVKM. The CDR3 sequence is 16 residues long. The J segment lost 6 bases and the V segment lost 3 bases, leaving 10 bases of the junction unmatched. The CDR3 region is CASSLVGTGAPGELFF. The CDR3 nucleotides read TGTGCCAGCAGTTTGGTAGGCACAGGGGCCCCCGGGGAGCTGTTTTTT. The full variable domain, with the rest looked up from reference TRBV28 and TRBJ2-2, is DVKVTQSSRYLVKRTGEKVFLECVQDMDHENMFWYRQDPGLGLRLIYFSYDVKMKEKGDIPEGYSVSREKKERFSLILESASTNQTSMYLCASSLVGTGAPGELFFGEGSRLTVL.

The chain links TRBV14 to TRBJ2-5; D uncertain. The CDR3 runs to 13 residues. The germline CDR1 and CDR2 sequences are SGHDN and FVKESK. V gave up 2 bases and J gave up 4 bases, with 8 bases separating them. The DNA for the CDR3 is TGTGCCAGCAGCCAACAGGTACCAGAGACCCAGTACTTC. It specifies CASSQQVPETQYF.

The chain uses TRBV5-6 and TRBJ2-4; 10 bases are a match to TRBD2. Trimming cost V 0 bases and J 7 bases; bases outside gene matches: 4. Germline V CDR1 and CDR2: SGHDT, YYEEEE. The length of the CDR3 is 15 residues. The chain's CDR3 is CASSLVAGGQNIQYF. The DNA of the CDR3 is TGTGCCAGCAGCTTGGTAGCGGGAGGACAGAACATTCAGTACTTC.

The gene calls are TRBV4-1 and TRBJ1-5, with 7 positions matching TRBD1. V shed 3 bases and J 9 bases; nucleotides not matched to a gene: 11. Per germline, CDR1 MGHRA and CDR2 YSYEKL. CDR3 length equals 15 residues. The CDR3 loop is CASSQDRTQAVPQHF. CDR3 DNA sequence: TGCGCCAGCAGCCAGGACAGGACCCAGGCGGTGCCCCAGCATTTT.

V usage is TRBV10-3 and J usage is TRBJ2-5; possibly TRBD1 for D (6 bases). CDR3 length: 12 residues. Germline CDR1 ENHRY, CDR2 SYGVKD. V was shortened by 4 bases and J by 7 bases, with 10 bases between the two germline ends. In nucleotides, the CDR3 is TGTGCCATCAGTGTAGGGGGTGGGACCCAGTACTTC. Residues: CAISVGGGTQYF.

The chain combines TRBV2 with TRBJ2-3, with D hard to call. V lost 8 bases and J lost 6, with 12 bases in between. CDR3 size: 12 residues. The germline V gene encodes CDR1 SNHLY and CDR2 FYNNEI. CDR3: CASLQLADTQYF. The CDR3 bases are TGTGCCAGCCTCCAATTAGCTGATACGCAGTATTTT.